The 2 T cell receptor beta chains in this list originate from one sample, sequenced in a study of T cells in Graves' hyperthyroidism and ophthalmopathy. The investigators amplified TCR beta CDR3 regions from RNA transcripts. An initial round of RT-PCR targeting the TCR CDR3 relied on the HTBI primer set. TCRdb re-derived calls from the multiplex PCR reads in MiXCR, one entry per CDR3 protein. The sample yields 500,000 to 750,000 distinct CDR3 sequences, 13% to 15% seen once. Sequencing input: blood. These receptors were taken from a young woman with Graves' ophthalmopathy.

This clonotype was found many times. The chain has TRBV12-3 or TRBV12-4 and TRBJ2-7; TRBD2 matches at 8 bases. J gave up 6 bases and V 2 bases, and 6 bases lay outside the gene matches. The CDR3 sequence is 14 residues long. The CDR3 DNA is TGTGCCAGCAGTTTACCGGGACGGGAGGGCGAGCAGTACTTC. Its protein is CASSLPGREGEQYF.

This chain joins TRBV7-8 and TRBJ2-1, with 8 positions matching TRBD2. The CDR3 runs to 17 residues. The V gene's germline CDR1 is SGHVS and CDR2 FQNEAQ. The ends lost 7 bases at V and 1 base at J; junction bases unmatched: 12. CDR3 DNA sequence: TGTGCCAGCAACCCGGGAGGGCGGGGGGTGTCCTACAATGAGCAGTTCTTC. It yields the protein CASNPGGRGVSYNEQFF.